The entry that follows covers one T cell receptor beta chain sequence. The antigen is undetermined. The data were obtained in a study of T cell responses to AZD1222 COVID-19 vaccine. Whole-study results and caveats: The study found Spike-specific TCR breadth and depth rose after two AZD1222 doses. At baseline, just 6 or 7 AZD1222 recipients tested seropositive. Reportedly, close to half of spike-specific TCRs are directed against unmutated variant regions.

CDR3 length: 14 amino acids. Per germline, CDR1 MDHEN and CDR2 SYDVKM. J gave up 8 bases and V 5 bases, and 6 bases lay outside the gene matches. Data came from immunoSEQ multiplex PCR; TCRdb stores just in-frame clones and leaves some out. The sample contains about 140,000 clones, 88% of which appear only once. Specimen: peripheral blood, collected on day 0 of AZD1222 vaccination. J is TRBJ1-2 and V is TRBV28; 12 nucleotides match TRBD1. The TCR originated in an adult in good health. The CDR3 sequence is CASSVRDRGLGYTF. CDR3 bases: TGTGCCAGCAGTGTTAGGGACAGGGGGCTGGGCTACACCTTC.